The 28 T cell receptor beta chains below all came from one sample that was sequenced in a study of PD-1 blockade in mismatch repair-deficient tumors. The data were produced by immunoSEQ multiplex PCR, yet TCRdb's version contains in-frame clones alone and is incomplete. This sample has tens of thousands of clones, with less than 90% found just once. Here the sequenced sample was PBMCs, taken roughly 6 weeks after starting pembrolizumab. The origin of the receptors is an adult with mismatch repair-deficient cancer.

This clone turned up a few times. The CDR3 loop reads CASRKLAGEQYF. The CDR3, as DNA: TGTGCCAGCAGGAAGCTAGCGGGCGAGCAGTACTTC. J is TRBJ2-7 and V is TRBV5-5; 8 positions match TRBD2. This CDR3 comprises 12 residues. The germline V gene encodes CDR1 SGHKS and CDR2 YYEKEE (reference sequence). V dropped 5 bases and J dropped 6; count of bases not matched to a gene: 4.

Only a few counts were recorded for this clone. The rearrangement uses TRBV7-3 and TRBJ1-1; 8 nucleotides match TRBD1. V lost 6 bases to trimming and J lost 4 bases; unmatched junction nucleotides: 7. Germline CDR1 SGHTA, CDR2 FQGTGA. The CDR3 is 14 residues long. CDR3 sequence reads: CASSDRGLATEAFF. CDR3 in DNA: TGTGCCAGCAGTGACAGGGGTTTGGCCACTGAAGCTTTCTTT. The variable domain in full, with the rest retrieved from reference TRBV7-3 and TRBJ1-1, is GAGVSQTPSNKVTEKGKYVELRCDPISGHTALYWYRQSLGQGPEFLIYFQGTGAADDSGLPNDRFFAVRPEGSVSTLKIQRTERGDSAVYLCASSDRGLATEAFFGQGTRLTVV.

The CDR3 DNA is TGTGCCAGCAGTGGAGTCACTGAAGCTTTCTTT. It translates to CASSGVTEAFF. This chain connects TRBV2 to TRBJ1-1; D not certain. The CDR3 has 11 amino acids. Trimming removed 4 bases at V and 4 bases at J, with 4 bases between. Germline CDR1 SNHLY, CDR2 FYNNEI.

The CDR3 region is CASSYSLAEANTGELFF. CDR3 in DNA: TGTGCCAGCAGTTACAGCTTAGCGGAGGCAAACACCGGGGAGCTGTTTTTT. The chain carries TRBV27 and TRBJ2-2, with D possibly matching TRBD2 (6 bases). Deletions cut 4 bases from V and 2 bases from J, with 17 bases between. The germline V gene encodes CDR1 MNHEY and CDR2 SMNVEV (reference sequence). This CDR3 contains 17 residues.

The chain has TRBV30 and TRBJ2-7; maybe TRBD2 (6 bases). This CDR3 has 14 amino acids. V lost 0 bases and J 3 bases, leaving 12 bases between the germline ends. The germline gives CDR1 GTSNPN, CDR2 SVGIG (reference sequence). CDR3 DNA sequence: TGTGCCTGGAGTGTAGACGTTAGCGGCTACGAGCAGTACTTC. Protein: CAWSVDVSGYEQYF. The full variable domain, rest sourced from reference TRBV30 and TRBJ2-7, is SQTIHQWPATLVQPVGSPLSLECTVEGTSNPNLYWYRQAAGRGLQLLFYSVGIGQISSEVPQNLSASRPQDRQFILSSKKLLLSDSGFYLCAWSVDVSGYEQYFGPGTRLTVT.

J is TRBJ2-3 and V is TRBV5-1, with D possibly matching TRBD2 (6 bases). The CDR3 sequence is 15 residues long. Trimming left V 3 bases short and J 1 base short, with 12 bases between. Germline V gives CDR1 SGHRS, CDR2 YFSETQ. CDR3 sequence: CASSSEGWGTDTQYF. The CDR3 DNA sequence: TGCGCCAGCAGCTCGGAGGGTTGGGGCACAGATACGCAGTATTTT.

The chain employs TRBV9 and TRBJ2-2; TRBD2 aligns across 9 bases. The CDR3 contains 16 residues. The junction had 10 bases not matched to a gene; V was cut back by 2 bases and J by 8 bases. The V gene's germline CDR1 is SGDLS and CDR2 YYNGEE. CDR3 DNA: TGTGCCAGCAGCGTCCGGTTAGCGGGAGTCGGAGGGGAGCTGTTTTTT. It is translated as CASSVRLAGVGGELFF.

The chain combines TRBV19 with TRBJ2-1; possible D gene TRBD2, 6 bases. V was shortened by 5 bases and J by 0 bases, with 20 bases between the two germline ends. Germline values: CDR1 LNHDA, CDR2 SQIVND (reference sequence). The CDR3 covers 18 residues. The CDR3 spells CASSGGRRETYSYNEQFF. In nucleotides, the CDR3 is TGTGCCAGTAGTGGGGGGAGAAGGGAAACTTACTCCTACAATGAGCAGTTCTTC.

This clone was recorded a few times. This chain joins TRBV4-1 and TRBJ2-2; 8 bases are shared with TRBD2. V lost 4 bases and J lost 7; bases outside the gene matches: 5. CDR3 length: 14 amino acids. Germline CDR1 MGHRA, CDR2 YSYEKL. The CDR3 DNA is TGCGCCAGCAGCCCGGGACTAGAGTTCGGGGAGCTGTTTTTT. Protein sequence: CASSPGLEFGELFF.

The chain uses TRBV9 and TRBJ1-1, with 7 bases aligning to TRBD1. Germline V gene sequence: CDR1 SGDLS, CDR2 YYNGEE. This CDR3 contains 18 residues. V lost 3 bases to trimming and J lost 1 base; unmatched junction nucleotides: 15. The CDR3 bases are TGTGCCAGCAGCGCGTACACACAGCCAGGGGGTACGAACACTGAAGCTTTCTTT. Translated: CASSAYTQPGGTNTEAFF.

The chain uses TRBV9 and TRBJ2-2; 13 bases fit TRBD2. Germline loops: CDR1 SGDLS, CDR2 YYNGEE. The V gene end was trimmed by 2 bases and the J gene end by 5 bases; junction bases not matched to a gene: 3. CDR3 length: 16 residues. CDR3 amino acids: CASSVGLAGQTGELFF. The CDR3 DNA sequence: TGTGCCAGCAGCGTGGGACTAGCGGGACAAACCGGGGAGCTGTTTTTT.

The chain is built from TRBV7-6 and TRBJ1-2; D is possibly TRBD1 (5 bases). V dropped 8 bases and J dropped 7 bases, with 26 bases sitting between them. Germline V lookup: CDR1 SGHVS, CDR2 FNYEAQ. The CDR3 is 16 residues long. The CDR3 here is CASSLGGQGRSFGYTF. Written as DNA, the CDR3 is TGTGCCAGCTCCCTAGGAGGGCAGGGACGGTCGTTTGGCTACACCTTC.

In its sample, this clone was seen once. The CDR3 loop is CASSLLGQGAREQYF. CDR3 coding DNA: TGTGCCAGCAGTTTACTGGGACAGGGGGCGCGTGAGCAGTACTTC. The rearrangement uses TRBV7-2 and TRBJ2-7; 12 bases map to TRBD1. Per the germline V gene, CDR1 is SGHTA and CDR2 is FQGNSA. Trimming cost V 6 bases and J 7 bases; bases outside gene matches: 10. This CDR3 has 15 residues.

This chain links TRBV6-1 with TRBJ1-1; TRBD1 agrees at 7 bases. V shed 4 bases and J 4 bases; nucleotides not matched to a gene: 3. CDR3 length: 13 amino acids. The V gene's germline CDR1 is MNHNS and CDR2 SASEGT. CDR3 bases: TGTGCCAGCAGTGCCCAGGGGGGCACTGAAGCTTTCTTT. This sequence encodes CASSAQGGTEAFF.

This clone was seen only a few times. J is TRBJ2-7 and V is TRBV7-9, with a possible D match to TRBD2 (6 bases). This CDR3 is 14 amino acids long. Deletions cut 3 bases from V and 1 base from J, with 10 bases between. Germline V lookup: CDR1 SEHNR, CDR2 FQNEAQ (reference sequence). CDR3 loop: CASSFGLQSYEQYF. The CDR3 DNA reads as TGTGCCAGCAGCTTCGGACTACAATCCTACGAGCAGTACTTC.

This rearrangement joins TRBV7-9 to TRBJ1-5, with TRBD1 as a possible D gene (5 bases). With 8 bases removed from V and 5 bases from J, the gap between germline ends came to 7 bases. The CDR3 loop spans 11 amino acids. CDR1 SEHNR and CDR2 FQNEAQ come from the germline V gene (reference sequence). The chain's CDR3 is CASGRDQPQHF. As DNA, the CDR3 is TGTGCCAGCGGCAGGGATCAGCCCCAGCATTTT.

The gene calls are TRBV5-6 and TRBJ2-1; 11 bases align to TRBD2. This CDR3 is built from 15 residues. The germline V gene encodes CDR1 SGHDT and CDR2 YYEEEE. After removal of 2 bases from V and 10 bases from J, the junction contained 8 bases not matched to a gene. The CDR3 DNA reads TGTGCCAGCAGCTTTACTAGCGGGAGCAGTCGGGAGCAGTTCTTC. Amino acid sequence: CASSFTSGSSREQFF.

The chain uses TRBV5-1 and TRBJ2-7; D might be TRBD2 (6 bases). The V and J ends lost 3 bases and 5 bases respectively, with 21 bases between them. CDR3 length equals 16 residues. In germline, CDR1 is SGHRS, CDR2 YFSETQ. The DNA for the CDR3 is TGCGCCAGCAGCTGGACCGCCGGGGGTGGGTCAAACGAGCAGTACTTC. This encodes CASSWTAGGGSNEQYF.

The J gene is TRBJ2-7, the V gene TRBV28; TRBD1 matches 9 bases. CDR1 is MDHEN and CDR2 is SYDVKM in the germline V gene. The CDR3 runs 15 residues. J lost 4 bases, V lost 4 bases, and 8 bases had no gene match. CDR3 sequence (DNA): TGTGCCAGCAGTTCCCCCGGGACAGGGTCATACGAGCAGTACTTC. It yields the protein CASSSPGTGSYEQYF.

Here the CDR3 reads CASSYSGGIRYNEQFF. Written as DNA, the CDR3 is TGTGCCAGCAGTTACTCGGGCGGGATCAGGTACAATGAGCAGTTCTTC. The chain carries TRBV6-5 and TRBJ2-1; a weak D match, TRBD2 (6 bases). Germline V gene data show CDR1 as MNHEY and CDR2 as SVGAGI. This CDR3 contains 16 residues. The V and J ends lost 0 bases and 4 bases respectively, with 13 bases between them.

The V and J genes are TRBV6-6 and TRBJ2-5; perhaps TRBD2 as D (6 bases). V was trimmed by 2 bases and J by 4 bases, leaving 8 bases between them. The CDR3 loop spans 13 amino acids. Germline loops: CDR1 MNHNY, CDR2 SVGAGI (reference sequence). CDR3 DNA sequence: TGTGCCAGCAGTTACCCCGGGGGAGAGACCCAGTACTTC. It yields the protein CASSYPGGETQYF.

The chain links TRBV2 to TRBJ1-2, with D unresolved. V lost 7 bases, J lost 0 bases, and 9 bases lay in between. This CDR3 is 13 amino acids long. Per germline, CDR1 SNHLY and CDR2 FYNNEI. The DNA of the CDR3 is TGTGCCAGCAAGAAGGAGGCTAACTATGGCTACACCTTC. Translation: CASKKEANYGYTF.

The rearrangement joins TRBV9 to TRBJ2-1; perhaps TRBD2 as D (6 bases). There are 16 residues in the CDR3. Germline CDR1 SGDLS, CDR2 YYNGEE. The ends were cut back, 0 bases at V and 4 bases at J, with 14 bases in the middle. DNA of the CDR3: TGTGCCAGCAGCGTAGCGGGAGCTGACTCTTACAATGAGCAGTTCTTC. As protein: CASSVAGADSYNEQFF.

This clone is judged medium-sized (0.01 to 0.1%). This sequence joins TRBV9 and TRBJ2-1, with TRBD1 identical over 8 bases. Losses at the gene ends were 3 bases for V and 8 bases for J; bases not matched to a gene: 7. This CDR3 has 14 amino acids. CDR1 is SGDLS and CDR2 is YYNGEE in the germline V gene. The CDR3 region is CASSDSGQDYEQFF. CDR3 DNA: TGTGCCAGCAGCGATTCGGGACAGGACTATGAGCAGTTCTTC.

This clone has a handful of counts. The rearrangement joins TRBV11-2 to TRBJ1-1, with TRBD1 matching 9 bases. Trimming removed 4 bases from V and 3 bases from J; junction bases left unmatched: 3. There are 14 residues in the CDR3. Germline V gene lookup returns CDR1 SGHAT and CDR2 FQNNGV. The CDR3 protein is CASSSTGGDTEAFF. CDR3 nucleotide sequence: TGTGCCAGCAGCTCGACAGGGGGGGACACTGAAGCTTTCTTT.

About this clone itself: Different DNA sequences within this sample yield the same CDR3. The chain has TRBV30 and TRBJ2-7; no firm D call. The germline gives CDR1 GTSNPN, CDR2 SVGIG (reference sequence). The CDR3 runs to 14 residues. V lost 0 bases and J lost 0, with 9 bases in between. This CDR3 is CAWSVPGFSYEQYF. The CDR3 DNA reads TGTGCCTGGAGTGTACCCGGGTTCTCCTACGAGCAGTACTTC. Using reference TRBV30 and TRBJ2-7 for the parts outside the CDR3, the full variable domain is SQTIHQWPATLVQPVGSPLSLECTVEGTSNPNLYWYRQAAGRGLQLLFYSVGIGQISSEVPQNLSASRPQDRQFILSSKKLLLSDSGFYLCAWSVPGFSYEQYFGPGTRLTVT.

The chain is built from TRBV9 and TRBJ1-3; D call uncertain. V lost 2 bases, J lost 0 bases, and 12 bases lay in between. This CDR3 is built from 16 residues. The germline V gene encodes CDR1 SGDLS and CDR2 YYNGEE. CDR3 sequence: CASSVTPGLSGNTIYF. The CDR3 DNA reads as TGTGCCAGCAGCGTGACCCCCGGACTCTCTGGAAACACCATATATTTT.

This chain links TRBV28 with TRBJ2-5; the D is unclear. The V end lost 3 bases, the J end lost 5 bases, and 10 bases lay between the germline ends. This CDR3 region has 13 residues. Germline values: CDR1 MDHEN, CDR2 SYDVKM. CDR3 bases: TGTGCCAGCAGTTTCCCCGCGAGGGAGACCCAGTACTTC. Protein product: CASSFPARETQYF.